This is a list of T cell receptor beta chains from one sample in a study of regulatory T cells in long-lasting Graves disease. TCRdb analysed the multiplex PCR reads with MiXCR anew, one entry per CDR3 protein. The sample yields 560,000 or so distinct CDR3 sequences, 15% to 20% seen once. These same records also appear under a second study, on T cells in Graves' hyperthyroidism and ophthalmopathy.

This specimen was peripheral blood mononuclear cells (PBMCs), taken at new diagnosis, from a patient treated with antithyroid drugs. The receptors stem from a man between 18 and 29 years old with Graves disease. The CDR3 runs from the conserved cysteine through the conserved F or W. A D gene is named only where the DNA matches it firmly. Size tells how often a clone was seen (once, few, many) or the class of an expanded clone, and some rows leave it out.

j_call: TRBJ2-7; cdr3_length: 15; clone_size: many; v_call: TRBV11-2; d_call: TRBD2; cdr3_nt: TGTGCCAGCAGCCCGAGGCGGGCGGGAGGATCCGAGCAGTACTTC; cdr3_aa: CASSPRRAGGSEQYF
j_call: TRBJ2-2; cdr3_length: 17; clone_size: few; v_call: TRBV9; d_call: TRBD1; cdr3_nt: TGTGCCAGCAGCGTCAGGGGACAGGGGACGAACACCGGGGAGCTGTTTTTT; cdr3_aa: CASSVRGQGTNTGELFF
j_call: TRBJ2-7; cdr3_length: 15; clone_size: many; v_call: TRBV6-1; d_call: NA; cdr3_nt: TGTGCCAGCAGTGAATTTGGGGTGCGGTCCTACGAGCAGTACTTC; cdr3_aa: CASSEFGVRSYEQYF
j_call: TRBJ1-4; cdr3_length: 13; clone_size: NA; v_call: TRBV12-3/TRBV12-4; d_call: NA; cdr3_nt: TGTGCCAGCAGGCTAACAGGGAGGGAAAAACTGTTTTTT; cdr3_aa: CASRLTGREKLFF
j_call: TRBJ1-6; cdr3_length: 15; clone_size: NA; v_call: TRBV7-3; d_call: NA; cdr3_nt: TGTGCCAGCAGCCCCGGGACGGCCTATAATTCACCCCTCCACTTT; cdr3_aa: CASSPGTAYNSPLHF
j_call: TRBJ1-1; cdr3_length: 13; clone_size: many; v_call: TRBV12-3/TRBV12-4; d_call: NA; cdr3_nt: TGTGCCAGCAGTGGACAGCCGAACACTGAAGCTTTCTTT; cdr3_aa: CASSGQPNTEAFF
j_call: TRBJ2-1; cdr3_length: 10; clone_size: many; v_call: TRBV20-1; d_call: NA; cdr3_nt: TGCAGTGCCCAACGGGTAGAGCAGTTCTTC; cdr3_aa: CSAQRVEQFF
j_call: TRBJ2-7; cdr3_length: 12; clone_size: few; v_call: TRBV5-1; d_call: NA; cdr3_nt: TGCGCCAGCAGCCGCGAGGGTCCGGAGCAGTACTTC; cdr3_aa: CASSREGPEQYF
j_call: TRBJ1-3; cdr3_length: 15; clone_size: NA; v_call: TRBV6-5; d_call: NA; cdr3_nt: TGTGCCAGCAGTTACTCCGGGACTATTGGAAACACCATATATTTT; cdr3_aa: CASSYSGTIGNTIYF
j_call: TRBJ2-7; cdr3_length: 14; clone_size: many; v_call: TRBV7-3; d_call: NA; cdr3_nt: TGTGCCAGCAGCTTGTCGGGGGGCGAATACGAGCAGTACTTC; cdr3_aa: CASSLSGGEYEQYF
j_call: TRBJ2-2; cdr3_length: 14; clone_size: few; v_call: TRBV18; d_call: NA; cdr3_nt: TGTGCCAGCTCACTCCGTCGTGGGGCCGGGGAGCTGTTTTTT; cdr3_aa: CASSLRRGAGELFF
j_call: TRBJ2-1; cdr3_length: 16; clone_size: few; v_call: TRBV6-5; d_call: NA; cdr3_nt: TGTGCCAGCAGTTACAAGGGGTTATGGTCCTACAATGAGCAGTTCTTC; cdr3_aa: CASSYKGLWSYNEQFF
j_call: TRBJ2-3; cdr3_length: 15; clone_size: many; v_call: TRBV10-3; d_call: NA; cdr3_nt: TGTGCCATCAGTGGCGGCGCTGGGGGTACAGATACGCAGTATTTT; cdr3_aa: CAISGGAGGTDTQYF
j_call: TRBJ2-1; cdr3_length: 14; clone_size: NA; v_call: TRBV19; d_call: NA; cdr3_nt: TGTGCCAGTAGTATTACCGGGGTGGAGAATGAGCAGTTCTTC; cdr3_aa: CASSITGVENEQFF
j_call: TRBJ1-3; cdr3_length: 15; clone_size: NA; v_call: TRBV18; d_call: TRBD1; cdr3_nt: TGTGCCAGCTCACCGTCAGGGGGTCACGGAAACACCATATATTTT; cdr3_aa: CASSPSGGHGNTIYF
j_call: TRBJ1-1; cdr3_length: 12; clone_size: NA; v_call: TRBV7-9; d_call: NA; cdr3_nt: TGTGCCAGCAGACGTGGAGGAAATGAAGCTTTCTTT; cdr3_aa: CASRRGGNEAFF
j_call: TRBJ2-3; cdr3_length: 15; clone_size: NA; v_call: TRBV28; d_call: TRBD1; cdr3_nt: TGTGCCAGCAGTGGAAACCGGGACAGGGGAGATACGCAGTATTTT; cdr3_aa: CASSGNRDRGDTQYF
j_call: TRBJ1-5; cdr3_length: 15; clone_size: many; v_call: TRBV30; d_call: NA; cdr3_nt: TGTGCCTGGAGTCCCGATGCGGGCGGGAATCAGCCCCAGCATTTT; cdr3_aa: CAWSPDAGGNQPQHF
j_call: TRBJ1-6; cdr3_length: 19; clone_size: few; v_call: TRBV25-1; d_call: TRBD1; cdr3_nt: TGTGCCAGCAGTGAGGGGAAGACAGGGTTATCCTCCTATAATTCACCCCTCCACTTT; cdr3_aa: CASSEGKTGLSSYNSPLHF
j_call: TRBJ1-3; cdr3_length: 15; clone_size: few; v_call: TRBV5-1; d_call: NA; cdr3_nt: TGCGCCAGCAGCTTGTCTTCAGGGACTGGAAACACCATATATTTT; cdr3_aa: CASSLSSGTGNTIYF
j_call: TRBJ2-3; cdr3_length: 14; clone_size: few; v_call: TRBV13; d_call: TRBD2; cdr3_nt: TGTGCCAGCAGCTCAGGAATGGGACTAGCGCCGGAGGATTTT; cdr3_aa: CASSSGMGLAPEDF
j_call: TRBJ2-1; cdr3_length: 15; clone_size: many; v_call: TRBV5-1; d_call: NA; cdr3_nt: TGTGCCAGCAGCCCCTCGACCAGCTCCTACAATGAGCAGTTCTTC; cdr3_aa: CASSPSTSSYNEQFF
j_call: TRBJ2-7; cdr3_length: 18; clone_size: few; v_call: TRBV3-1; d_call: NA; cdr3_nt: TGTGCCAGCAGCCAAGCTTCGGCCTACAGGGCAATCTTGTACGAGCAGTACTTC; cdr3_aa: CASSQASAYRAILYEQYF
j_call: TRBJ2-2; cdr3_length: 13; clone_size: NA; v_call: TRBV20-1; d_call: NA; cdr3_nt: TGCAGTGCTAGAGGACAGAACACCGGGGAGCTGTTTTTT; cdr3_aa: CSARGQNTGELFF
j_call: TRBJ2-1; cdr3_length: 13; clone_size: many; v_call: TRBV28; d_call: NA; cdr3_nt: TGTGCCAGCAGTTTGCGCTTTGGCATTGAGCAGTTCTTC; cdr3_aa: CASSLRFGIEQFF
j_call: TRBJ1-3; cdr3_length: 18; clone_size: NA; v_call: TRBV3-1; d_call: TRBD1; cdr3_nt: TGTGCCAGCAGCCAGAGGGACCATTCAGGGGGCTCTGGAAACACCATATATTTT; cdr3_aa: CASSQRDHSGGSGNTIYF
j_call: TRBJ2-3; cdr3_length: 15; clone_size: NA; v_call: TRBV6-2/TRBV6-3; d_call: TRBD2; cdr3_nt: TGTGCCAGCAGTGATGCTAAGACTAGCGGAGATACGCAGTATTTT; cdr3_aa: CASSDAKTSGDTQYF
j_call: TRBJ2-7; cdr3_length: 13; clone_size: many; v_call: TRBV29-1; d_call: NA; cdr3_nt: TGCAGCGTTGAAGAGGAAGAGGGTATCGAGCAGTACTTC; cdr3_aa: CSVEEEEGIEQYF
j_call: TRBJ1-1; cdr3_length: 13; clone_size: many; v_call: TRBV12-3/TRBV12-4; d_call: NA; cdr3_nt: TGTGCCAGCAATCAGGGCGGACACACTGAAGCTTTCTTT; cdr3_aa: CASNQGGHTEAFF
j_call: TRBJ2-1; cdr3_length: 13; clone_size: few; v_call: TRBV20-1; d_call: NA; cdr3_nt: TGCAGTGTCGTCTCCCGCTCCTACAATGAGCAGTTCTTC; cdr3_aa: CSVVSRSYNEQFF
j_call: TRBJ2-2; cdr3_length: 14; clone_size: many; v_call: TRBV6-1; d_call: NA; cdr3_nt: TGTGCCAGCTTAGGACGGTTTTGGAGCGGGGAGCTGTTTTTT; cdr3_aa: CASLGRFWSGELFF
j_call: TRBJ2-1; cdr3_length: 15; clone_size: few; v_call: TRBV6-4; d_call: TRBD2; cdr3_nt: TGTGCCAGCAGTGTGACTAGCGGGACGTACAATGAGCAGTTCTTC; cdr3_aa: CASSVTSGTYNEQFF
j_call: TRBJ2-1; cdr3_length: 12; clone_size: many; v_call: TRBV29-1; d_call: TRBD1; cdr3_nt: TGCAGCGCAGCACAGGGGTTCAATGAGCAGTTCTTC; cdr3_aa: CSAAQGFNEQFF
j_call: TRBJ2-7; cdr3_length: 15; clone_size: few; v_call: TRBV5-5; d_call: TRBD2; cdr3_nt: TGTGCCAGCAGCTCGGAGCGGGGCACATCCTACGAGCAGTACTTC; cdr3_aa: CASSSERGTSYEQYF
j_call: TRBJ2-3; cdr3_length: 15; clone_size: many; v_call: TRBV6-5; d_call: TRBD1; cdr3_nt: TGTGCCAGCAGTTATCAGGGGGCCAGCACAGATACGCAGTATTTT; cdr3_aa: CASSYQGASTDTQYF
j_call: TRBJ1-6; cdr3_length: 18; clone_size: NA; v_call: TRBV3-1; d_call: TRBD1; cdr3_nt: TGTGCCAGCTCACCACAGGACAGGGGCCCCCTGTCGAATTCACCCCTCCACTTT; cdr3_aa: CASSPQDRGPLSNSPLHF
j_call: TRBJ2-3; cdr3_length: 13; clone_size: NA; v_call: TRBV5-4; d_call: NA; cdr3_nt: TGTGCCAGCAGCTTGAGTGGCGGTAATACGCAGTATTTT; cdr3_aa: CASSLSGGNTQYF
j_call: TRBJ2-1; cdr3_length: 16; clone_size: NA; v_call: TRBV11-2; d_call: NA; cdr3_nt: TGTGCCAGCAGCTTAGGGCCTAAACCCTCCTACAATGAGCAGTTCTTC; cdr3_aa: CASSLGPKPSYNEQFF
j_call: TRBJ2-7; cdr3_length: 14; clone_size: NA; v_call: TRBV6-1; d_call: TRBD2; cdr3_nt: TGTGCCAGCAGAAGAAACAGGGCGGGAGGCGAGCAGTACTTC; cdr3_aa: CASRRNRAGGEQYF
j_call: TRBJ2-6; cdr3_length: 17; clone_size: NA; v_call: TRBV3-1; d_call: NA; cdr3_nt: TGTGCCAGCAGCCCCCCTAGGGGGGACTCTGGGGCCAACGTCCTGACTTTC; cdr3_aa: CASSPPRGDSGANVLTF
j_call: TRBJ2-7; cdr3_length: 15; clone_size: many; v_call: TRBV5-1; d_call: NA; cdr3_nt: TGCGCCAGCAGCTTGGCCGGGCGAAGAAACTACGAGCAGTACTTC; cdr3_aa: CASSLAGRRNYEQYF
j_call: TRBJ1-5; cdr3_length: 15; clone_size: NA; v_call: TRBV12-3/TRBV12-4; d_call: NA; cdr3_nt: TGTGCCAGCAGTTTATTTAACCGGGCGGATCAGCCCCAGCATTTT; cdr3_aa: CASSLFNRADQPQHF
j_call: TRBJ2-3; cdr3_length: 14; clone_size: few; v_call: TRBV6-1; d_call: TRBD2; cdr3_nt: TGTGCCGCCGGGATCACGGGAGGAGGAGATACGCAGTATTTT; cdr3_aa: CAAGITGGGDTQYF
j_call: TRBJ2-3; cdr3_length: 15; clone_size: many; v_call: TRBV6-2/TRBV6-3; d_call: TRBD2; cdr3_nt: TGTGCCAGCAGTGGATCTAGCGGGAGCCTTTATACGCAGTATTTT; cdr3_aa: CASSGSSGSLYTQYF
j_call: TRBJ1-5; cdr3_length: 13; clone_size: few; v_call: TRBV10-2; d_call: NA; cdr3_nt: TGCGCCAGCAGTGTAGAGGGTTGGCAGCCCCAGCATTTT; cdr3_aa: CASSVEGWQPQHF
j_call: TRBJ2-3; cdr3_length: 16; clone_size: NA; v_call: TRBV19; d_call: NA; cdr3_nt: TGTGCCAGTAGAAGCCAATGGGGCTACCTAACGGATACGCAGTATTTT; cdr3_aa: CASRSQWGYLTDTQYF
j_call: TRBJ2-7; cdr3_length: 17; clone_size: few; v_call: TRBV5-1; d_call: NA; cdr3_nt: TGCGCCAGCAGCTTGGGAGGGTCGGGAGTTTTCCCCCACGAGCAGTACTTC; cdr3_aa: CASSLGGSGVFPHEQYF
j_call: TRBJ1-2; cdr3_length: 14; clone_size: many; v_call: TRBV7-9; d_call: NA; cdr3_nt: TGTGCCAGCAGCCTAGATGAAGCTTCCTATGGCTACACCTTC; cdr3_aa: CASSLDEASYGYTF
j_call: TRBJ1-4; cdr3_length: 15; clone_size: NA; v_call: TRBV19; d_call: TRBD1; cdr3_nt: TGTGCCAGTAGGAGGAGGACAGGGGATAATGAAAAACTGTTTTTT; cdr3_aa: CASRRRTGDNEKLFF
j_call: TRBJ2-7; cdr3_length: 14; clone_size: NA; v_call: TRBV5-1; d_call: TRBD1; cdr3_nt: TGCGCCAGCAGGCAGAACAGGGGGCTGGACGAGCAGTACTTC; cdr3_aa: CASRQNRGLDEQYF
j_call: TRBJ2-3; cdr3_length: 14; clone_size: many; v_call: TRBV3-1; d_call: NA; cdr3_nt: TGTGCCAGCAGTCTTGGACTGGCGACAGATACGCAGTATTTT; cdr3_aa: CASSLGLATDTQYF
j_call: TRBJ2-1; cdr3_length: 17; clone_size: NA; v_call: TRBV19; d_call: TRBD2; cdr3_nt: TGTGCCAGTAGTATAGATCTCGCTAGCGGAAACTACAATGAGCAGTTCTTC; cdr3_aa: CASSIDLASGNYNEQFF
j_call: TRBJ1-2; cdr3_length: 13; clone_size: many; v_call: TRBV20-1; d_call: NA; cdr3_nt: TGCAGTGCTTATGGTATCTTAAACTATGGCTACACCTTC; cdr3_aa: CSAYGILNYGYTF
j_call: TRBJ1-1; cdr3_length: 13; clone_size: few; v_call: TRBV20-1; d_call: NA; cdr3_nt: TGCAGTGCTCAAATAGGAGGGATCACTGAAGCTTTCTTT; cdr3_aa: CSAQIGGITEAFF
j_call: TRBJ2-2; cdr3_length: 16; clone_size: NA; v_call: TRBV4-1; d_call: NA; cdr3_nt: TGCGCCAGCAGCCAAGAATACACAGGGAACACCGGGGAGCTGTTTTTT; cdr3_aa: CASSQEYTGNTGELFF
j_call: TRBJ1-5; cdr3_length: 15; clone_size: many; v_call: TRBV2; d_call: NA; cdr3_nt: TGTGCCAGCAGTGAAAGGCAGGGACCCAATCAGCCCCAGCATTTT; cdr3_aa: CASSERQGPNQPQHF
j_call: TRBJ2-1; cdr3_length: 16; clone_size: few; v_call: TRBV4-1; d_call: TRBD2; cdr3_nt: TGCGCCAGCAGCCATCCGCCCTCGGGAGGGGGCAATGAGCAGTTCTTC; cdr3_aa: CASSHPPSGGGNEQFF